This TCR beta chain was recorded in a study of cytomegalovirus exposure and HLA in healthy donors (TCRdb year 2017). In terms of the full investigation: A later analysis indicated that the 130 or so validation repertoires were generated on the platform also employed for the approximately 700 repertoires of the first cohort. The study aimed to test whether signatures of past pathogen exposure could be identified by cataloging public T cell receptors. In addition to the first cohort of around 670 subjects, a separate validation cohort of approximately 130 different subjects was used. High-throughput TCR immunosequencing, statistical association of individual TCRs with disease status, and machine learning were combined to predict cytomegalovirus infection status. Study-wide conclusions, independent of this receptor: A later analysis had no HLA typing for the validation cohort, so co-occurrence there was scored across all 110 or so repertoires. The study gave a list of some 150 TCR beta chains associated with cytomegalovirus. A few of the identified cytomegalovirus-associated TCR beta chains were confirmed in vitro to be specific for cytomegalovirus antigens. The classifier was reported to diagnose cytomegalovirus status with high specificity and sensitivity in both the original and validation cohorts. The authors suggested that the approach could potentially be generalized to other disease states and immunological phenotypes. Most TCR sequences were observed very rarely across donors, whereas some public TCRs were present in many individuals. In a later analysis, TCRs clustered in the first cohort were found to also tend to co-occur in the roughly 130 validation repertoires, with approximately 94% of cluster scores above 0.

The donors were included in the validation cohort of 120 subjects, a group kept apart from the roughly 700-subject first cohort. With regard to this clone: Its antigen remains undetermined. Per-nucleotide qualities are absent, and no much larger clonotype sits a single base away.

Including cysteine and phenylalanine, the CDR3 has 12 amino acids. Only the CDR3 portion is preserved as DNA: 36 bases, with reading frame beginning at the first base. CDR1 and CDR2 are read off the germline V gene as SGHVS and FQNEAQ. Trimming takes 1 base from V and 6 bases from J, and the germline ends sit 7 bases apart. The library was built by means of the immunoSEQ multiplex PCR assay. In the source study's methods: A statistical classification framework was developed to diagnose cytomegalovirus status using the catalog of TCR beta chain sequences. TCRdb stores this immuneACCESS table with in-frame sequences only. Part of the clones is absent; in the studies checked, under half of the shortfall reflects unresolved V genes, and no reason is known for the rest. That table supplies the V and J calls and clone size; D and trimming were determined from the DNA. The sample table records 170,000 or so clones; less than 85% of these occur just once. 15% to 20% of the sample is in the top ten clones.

The source of this sequence is a young man in good health and CMV-seropositive. The chain links TRBV7-8 with TRBJ2-7; perhaps TRBD1 is the D gene, with 5 bases matching. The sequenced sample consisted of PBMCs. The nucleotides read TGTGCCAGCAGCTTAGGGGGCCGCGAGCAGTACTTC. Its amino acids are CASSLGGREQYF.